The T cell receptor (beta chain) under discussion was sequenced for a study of blood T cell repertoires in COVID-19. Sequencing used immunoSEQ multiplex PCR; TCRdb keeps in-frame clones, though not all of them. In the table there are more than 95,000 clones, more than 75% of which are singletons. The V gene's germline CDR1 is SGHDT and CDR2 YYEEEE. The V end lost 4 bases, the J end lost 4 bases, and 15 bases lay between the germline ends. This CDR3 has 14 amino acids. The chain recombines TRBV5-6 with TRBJ2-7; D might be TRBD1 (6 bases). Input material: peripheral blood. The clonotype was recovered from a man aged 45 to 65 with acute or convalescent COVID-19. CDR3: CASSRRTGMYEQYF. DNA of the CDR3: TGTGCCAGCAGCAGACGAACAGGGATGTACGAGCAGTACTTC.